This entry features one T cell receptor beta chain sequence. What it binds is unknown. Looked up from germline, CDR1 is SGHNT and CDR2 is YYREEE (reference sequence). The germline V and J ends were trimmed by 0 bases and 8 bases, with 12 bases remaining between them. The length of the CDR3 is 14 residues. The data derive from a study of breast tumors, draining lymph nodes, adjacent tissues. TCRdb itself ran the multiplex PCR reads through MiXCR, one entry per CDR3 protein. The profile covers 100,000 or so distinct CDR3 sequences, with approximately 21% appearing a single time and approximately 1.2% taken by the ten largest. Axillary draining lymph nodes of breast cancer patients supplied the node samples. Findings and limits, study-wide: Luminal-like breast cancer showed significantly greater tumor-nontumor repertoire similarity than basal-like breast cancer did. The data were judged consistent with most tumor T cells coming from lymph node and expanding in tumor. Tumor TCR diversity was below lymph nodes but above nontumor tissue. That most tumor T cells come from lymph nodes remained unproven.

This chain uses TRBV5-4 with TRBJ2-1; TRBD2 might be the D (6 bases). Specimen: axillary lymph node tissue. The clonotype was recovered from a female donor with breast cancer. Some clones in this sample may be carry-over from other donors' samples. The DNA for the CDR3 is TGTGCCAGCAGCTTGGATCAGAGCGGGTATGAGCAGTTCTTC. Protein product: CASSLDQSGYEQFF.